The 15 T cell receptor beta chains listed next were all sequenced from one sample in a study of T cell responses to AZD1222 COVID-19 vaccine. Libraries were prepared by immunoSEQ multiplex PCR; TCRdb keeps only in-frame clonotypes and omits some of them. Among 200,000 or so clones listed, around 89% were seen once. Specimen: peripheral blood, collected on day 0 of AZD1222 vaccination. The receptors originated from an adult in good health.

The chain is built from TRBV3-1 (or the pseudogene TRBV3-2) and TRBJ2-5; 7 bases fit TRBD2. The CDR3 sequence is 15 residues long. Germline V CDR1 and CDR2: LGHDT, YNNKEL (reference sequence). The ends lost 5 bases at V and 5 bases at J; junction bases unmatched: 11. As DNA, the CDR3 is TGTGCCAGCAGCGGAACAAGGGGAGGGAGGGAGACCCAGTACTTC. Its protein product is CASSGTRGGRETQYF.

In its sample, this clone was seen many times. The chain combines TRBV7-9 with TRBJ2-7; 10 bases line up with TRBD1. CDR3 length: 14 residues. Germline values: CDR1 SEHNR, CDR2 FQNEAQ (reference sequence). The trim removed 8 bases at V and 5 bases at J, leaving 9 bases unmatched. CDR3 region: CASGPGQGYNEQYF. The CDR3 DNA sequence: TGTGCCAGCGGTCCGGGACAGGGGTATAACGAGCAGTACTTC.

This clone has a single count. The rearrangement uses TRBV5-4 and TRBJ2-7, with 7 bases lining up with TRBD1. The CDR3 is 14 amino acids. Germline trimming cut 2 bases from V and 2 bases from J; bases unmatched to any gene: 4. Germline CDR1 reads SGHNT; CDR2 reads YYREEE (reference sequence). CDR3 DNA sequence: TGTGCCAGCAGCTTCAGGGGGTCCACCTACGAGCAGTACTTC. Its translation is CASSFRGSTYEQYF.

The chain combines TRBV25-1 with TRBJ1-3; D is uncertain. CDR3 size: 14 residues. The V and J ends lost 5 bases and 4 bases respectively, with 12 bases between them. Per germline, CDR1 MGHDK and CDR2 SYGVNS. CDR3 in DNA: TGTGCCAGCAGTATAAACACGCACGGAAACACCATATATTTT. It yields the protein CASSINTHGNTIYF.

This sequence joins TRBV5-1 and TRBJ2-7; 7 positions match TRBD1. The germline CDR1 and CDR2 sequences are SGHRS and YFSETQ. CDR3 length: 16 amino acids. V gave up 4 bases and J gave up 2 bases; unmatched junction bases: 12. CDR3 in DNA: TGCGCCAGCAGCCTAGGTCCGGGACAGTCAACCTACGAGCAGTACTTC. It specifies CASSLGPGQSTYEQYF. The whole variable domain, remainder taken from reference TRBV5-1 and TRBJ2-7, is KAGVTQTPRYLIKTRGQQVTLSCSPISGHRSVSWYQQTPGQGLQFLFEYFSETQRNKGNFPGRFSGRQFSNSRSEMNVSTLELGDSALYLCASSLGPGQSTYEQYFGPGTRLTVT.

The V and J genes are TRBV2 and TRBJ2-3; D is unclear. The V gene lost 7 bases and the J gene lost 5 bases, with 10 bases spanning the gap. The germline CDR1 and CDR2 sequences are SNHLY and FYNNEI. The CDR3 consists of 12 residues. The CDR3 DNA follows: TGTGCCAGCAAATTGATTGGAGATACGCAGTATTTT. Protein: CASKLIGDTQYF.

This chain uses TRBV18 with TRBJ2-6, with D possibly TRBD1 on 5 matching bases. The CDR3 contains 16 residues. CDR1 is KGHSH and CDR2 is LQKENI in the germline V gene. V was pared by 1 base and J by 8 bases, with 15 bases between. The CDR3 loop reads CASSPRPGLYSNVLTF. CDR3 coding DNA: TGTGCCAGCTCACCACGGCCAGGGCTGTATTCCAACGTCCTGACTTTC.

The J gene is TRBJ1-2, the V gene TRBV27; D possibly corresponds to TRBD1 (5 bases). This CDR3 comprises 18 residues. Trimming stripped 6 bases from V and 0 bases from J, with 23 bases between. Germline CDR1 and CDR2: MNHEY and SMNVEV (reference sequence). CDR3 coding DNA: TGTGCCAGCAGACATTATGGGACGAGGGCCCACTCTAACTATGGCTACACCTTC. Encoded protein: CASRHYGTRAHSNYGYTF.

The V and J genes are TRBV4-1 and TRBJ2-2; 9 nucleotides agree with TRBD1. Trimming took 2 bases from V and 6 from J; bases not matched to a gene: 4. CDR3 length: 15 residues. The germline CDR1 and CDR2 sequences are MGHRA and YSYEKL. The CDR3, as DNA: TGCGCCAGCAGCCAACCCCGGGACAGGGCCGGGGAGCTGTTTTTT. Translation: CASSQPRDRAGELFF.

V usage is TRBV10-3 and J usage is TRBJ2-7; 9 nucleotides line up with TRBD1. The V and J ends lost 10 bases and 2 bases, in that order; junction bases with no gene match: 6. In germline, CDR1 is ENHRY, CDR2 SYGVKD. The CDR3 is 13 residues long. In DNA form, the CDR3 reads TGTGCCACCAGGACAGGGGAGACCTACGAGCAGTACTTC. Residues: CATRTGETYEQYF.

The genes are TRBV9 and TRBJ1-6; D ambiguous. The V end was cut by 2 bases, the J end by 5 bases, with 8 bases between. The CDR3 covers 14 residues. Germline V CDR1 and CDR2: SGDLS, YYNGEE. The CDR3 region is CASSVQVHNSPLHF. CDR3 nucleotide sequence: TGTGCCAGCAGCGTGCAGGTTCATAATTCACCCCTCCACTTT.

The rearrangement links TRBV10-3 to TRBJ1-5, with D uncertain. The V end was cut by 3 bases, the J end by 0 bases, with 6 bases between. CDR1 ENHRY and CDR2 SYGVKD come from the germline V gene. The CDR3 is 14 amino acids. As DNA, the CDR3 is TGTGCCATCAGTGAAGGTTATAGCAATCAGCCCCAGCATTTT. Protein: CAISEGYSNQPQHF.

V gene TRBV6-5 combines with J gene TRBJ1-1; 8 positions agree with TRBD1. Losses at the gene ends were 2 bases for V and 7 bases for J; bases not matched to a gene: 9. CDR1 MNHEY and CDR2 SVGAGI come from the germline V gene. The CDR3 is 15 residues long. Here the CDR3 reads CASSYSAGTGVEAFF. CDR3 nucleotides: TGTGCCAGCAGTTACAGTGCCGGGACAGGAGTTGAAGCTTTCTTT.

This chain joins TRBV4-2 and TRBJ2-6, with D perhaps TRBD1 or TRBD2 (5 bases each). The CDR3 is 19 amino acids. Germline V gives CDR1 LGHNA, CDR2 YNFKEQ. V was pared by 1 base and J by 0 bases, with 16 bases between. The CDR3 sequence: CASSQGHRRRRSGANVLTF. CDR3 in DNA: TGTGCCAGCAGCCAAGGCCACAGGAGGCGGCGCTCTGGGGCCAACGTCCTGACTTTC.

The rearrangement joins TRBV24-1 to TRBJ2-3, with D possibly called TRBD1 or TRBD2 (5 bases each). V lost 3 bases, J lost 0 bases, and 15 bases lay in between. The CDR3 has 17 residues. Germline CDR1 and CDR2: KGHDR and SFDVKD. CDR3: CATSDPHGTASTDTQYF. The CDR3 DNA reads as TGTGCCACCAGTGATCCACACGGGACGGCTAGCACAGATACGCAGTATTTT.